A single T cell receptor (beta chain) is shown here with its context. The data were obtained in a study of CD8+CD57+ T cells in acquired aplastic anemia. Genomic DNA, the template, was used for profiling of the TCR beta VDJ and CDR3. TCRdb called the reads again in MiXCR, with one record for every CDR3 protein. The table has around 130,000 distinct CDR3 sequences, 50% to 70% seen once; the top ten hold 25% to 35%. CDR1 and CDR2 from the germline V gene are SGHTA and FQGTGA. This CDR3 spans 13 amino acids. V lost 5 bases and J 3 bases, leaving 11 bases between the germline ends. Patients who underwent sequencing had shown CD8+CD57+ cell expansion by flow cytometry. None of the patients had been given any therapy when their blood was sampled.

The V call is TRBV7-3, the J call TRBJ2-7, with no clear D. The sequence derives from a human donor with aplastic anemia. The sequenced material came from sorted CD4+, CD8+, or CD8+CD57+ T cells (not recorded which) from PBMCs. The CDR3 loop reads CASSPTDGYEQYF. DNA for the CDR3: TGTGCCAGCAGCCCCACGGATGGCTACGAGCAGTACTTC.